This T cell receptor (beta chain) was observed in a study of beta chain features in type 1 diabetes. Per the germline V gene, CDR1 is GTSNPN and CDR2 is SVGIG (reference sequence). This CDR3 has 17 amino acids. After removal of 3 bases from V and 1 base from J, the junction contained 14 bases not matched to a gene. This clone was detected a few times. The antigen remains unidentified. TCRB transcripts that were expressed got sequenced, as all of the isolated RNA had been reverse transcribed. TCRdb's copy holds only in-frame clones and misses some; the assay was immunoSEQ multiplex PCR. The table shows about 400,000 clones, with 10% to 15% occurring only once. Study-wide findings and caveats: The similarity of naive, central memory and Treg TCRB repertoires appeared greater among patients than among healthy donors.

This receptor was identified in a man aged 18-30 years in good health. The chain joins TRBV30 to TRBJ2-5; 7 bases are a match to TRBD1. Sequences were obtained from naive CD4+ T cells from blood. CDR3 nucleotide sequence: TGTGCCTGGAGCCAGGGGGTCCTGGCAGGCGCCCAAGAGACCCAGTACTTC. Translation gives CAWSQGVLAGAQETQYF. Filled out from reference TRBV30 and TRBJ2-5, the complete variable domain reads SQTIHQWPATLVQPVGSPLSLECTVEGTSNPNLYWYRQAAGRGLQLLFYSVGIGQISSEVPQNLSASRPQDRQFILSSKKLLLSDSGFYLCAWSQGVLAGAQETQYFGPGTRLLVL.